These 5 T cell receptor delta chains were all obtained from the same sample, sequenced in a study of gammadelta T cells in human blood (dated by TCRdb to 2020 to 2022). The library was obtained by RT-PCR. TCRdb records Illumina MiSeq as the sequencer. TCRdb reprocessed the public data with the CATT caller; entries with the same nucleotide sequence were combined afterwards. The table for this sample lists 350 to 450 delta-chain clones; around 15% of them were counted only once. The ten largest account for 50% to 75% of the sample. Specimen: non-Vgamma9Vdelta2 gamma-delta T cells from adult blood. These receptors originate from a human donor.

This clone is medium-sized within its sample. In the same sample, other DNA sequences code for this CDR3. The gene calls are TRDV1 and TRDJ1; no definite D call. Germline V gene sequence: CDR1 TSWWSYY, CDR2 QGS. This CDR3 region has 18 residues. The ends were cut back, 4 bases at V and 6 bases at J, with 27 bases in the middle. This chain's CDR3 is CALGGPLLSTIRDNKLIF. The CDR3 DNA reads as TGTGCTCTTGGGGGCCCACTCCTCTCTACTATAAGGGACAATAAACTCATCTTT.

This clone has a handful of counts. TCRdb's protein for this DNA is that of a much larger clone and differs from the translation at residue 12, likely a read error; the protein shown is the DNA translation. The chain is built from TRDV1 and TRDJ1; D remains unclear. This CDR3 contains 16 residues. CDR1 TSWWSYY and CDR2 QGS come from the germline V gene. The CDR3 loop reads CALGETRGWYTNKLIF. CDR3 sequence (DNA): TGTGCTCTTGGGGAAACACGGGGCTGGTACACCAATAAACTCATCTTT.

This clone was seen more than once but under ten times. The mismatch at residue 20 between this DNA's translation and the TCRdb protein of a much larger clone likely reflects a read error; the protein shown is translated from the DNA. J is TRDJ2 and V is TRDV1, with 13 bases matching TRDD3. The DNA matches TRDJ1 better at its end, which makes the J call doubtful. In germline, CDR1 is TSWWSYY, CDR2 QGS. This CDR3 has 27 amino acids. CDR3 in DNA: TGTGCTCTTGGGGAACTAGTGTGGGGAGGTCCTATGGGAAACTGGGGGATACGCCTTCTGTACACCGATAAACTCATCTTT. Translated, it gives CALGELVWGGPMGNWGIRLLYTDKLIF.

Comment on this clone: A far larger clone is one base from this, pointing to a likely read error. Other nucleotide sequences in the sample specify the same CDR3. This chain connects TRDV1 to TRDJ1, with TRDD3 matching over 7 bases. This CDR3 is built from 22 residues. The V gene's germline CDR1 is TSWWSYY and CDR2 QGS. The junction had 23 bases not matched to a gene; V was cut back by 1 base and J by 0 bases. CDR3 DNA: TGTGCTCTTGGGGAACGGTGGGGAAGATTCGGATTGGGGGAGCCATACACCGATAAACTCATCTTT. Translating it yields CALGERWGRFGLGEPYTDKLIF.

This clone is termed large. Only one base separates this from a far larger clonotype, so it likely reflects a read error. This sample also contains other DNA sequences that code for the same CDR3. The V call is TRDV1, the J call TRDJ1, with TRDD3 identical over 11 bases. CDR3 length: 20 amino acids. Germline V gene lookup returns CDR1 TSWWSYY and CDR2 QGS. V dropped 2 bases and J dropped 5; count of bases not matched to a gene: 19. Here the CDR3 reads CALGETAFLWGIHQTDKLIF. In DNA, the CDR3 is TGTGCTCTTGGGGAAACTGCCTTCCTCTGGGGGATACATCAAACAGATAAACTCATCTTT.